This T cell receptor beta chain was identified in a study of PD-1 blockade in mismatch repair-deficient tumors. Study at large: Patients had roughly twelve mismatch repair-deficient cancer types, all previously treated and progressing. Overall study findings and caveats: Rapid post-treatment expansion, then contraction, generally preceding radiologic response, marked tumor-resident clones.

The data were produced by immunoSEQ multiplex PCR, yet TCRdb's version contains in-frame clones alone and is incomplete. The data hold 77,000 or so clones, with roughly 80% observed a single time. V lost 1 base to trimming and J lost 9 bases; unmatched junction nucleotides: 3. CDR1 is LGHNA and CDR2 is YSLEER in the germline V gene. CDR3 length equals 14 residues. About this clone itself: The antigen is unknown.

The chain employs TRBV4-3 and TRBJ1-1; TRBD1 agrees at 12 bases. The clonotype was recovered from an adult with mismatch repair-deficient cancer. The sample was peripheral blood, taken 44 weeks after starting pembrolizumab. The CDR3 loop is CASSQVGTGGQAFF. CDR3 nucleotide sequence: TGCGCCAGCAGCCAAGTTGGGACAGGGGGCCAAGCTTTCTTT.